This passage covers 10 T cell receptor beta chains from one sample sequenced in a study of cytomegalovirus exposure and HLA in healthy donors. This table comes from immunoSEQ multiplex PCR, and its TCRdb copy is limited to in-frame clones, with some not included. The table lists about 160,000 clones, roughly nine tenths of them singletons. The sequenced sample was PBMCs. The source of these receptors is a young woman in good health and CMV-seropositive.

The chain couples TRBV10-3 to TRBJ1-1, with D possibly TRBD1 on 5 matching bases. V lost 6 bases and J lost 1, with 9 bases in between. The CDR3 extends over 13 amino acids. CDR1 is ENHRY and CDR2 is SYGVKD in the germline V gene. CDR3 amino acids: CAISPTGNTEAFF. In nucleotides, the CDR3 is TGTGCCATCAGCCCAACAGGGAACACTGAAGCTTTCTTT.

This chain uses TRBV4-3 with TRBJ2-7, with D possibly TRBD2 on 6 matching bases. The CDR3 spans 17 residues. Germline V gene data show CDR1 as LGHNA and CDR2 as YSLEER. Trimming left V 0 bases short and J 3 bases short, with 18 bases between. DNA of the CDR3: TGCGCCAGCAGCCAAGATATGGTGGCGGCGGGGAGCTACGAGCAGTACTTC. Protein sequence: CASSQDMVAAGSYEQYF.

In regard to this clone: Other nucleotide sequences in the sample specify the same CDR3. V and J are TRBV2 and TRBJ2-7; D gene uncertain. Germline CDR1 reads SNHLY; CDR2 reads FYNNEI. The CDR3 contains 11 residues. Trimming removed 6 bases at V and 0 bases at J, with 3 bases between. CDR3 sequence (DNA): TGTGCCAGCAGCCTCTCCTACGAGCAGTACTTC. This sequence encodes CASSLSYEQYF.

The rearrangement uses TRBV5-6 and TRBJ2-4; D is undetermined. There are 15 residues in the CDR3. V was cut by 0 bases and J by 3 bases, with 10 bases left in between. The V gene's germline CDR1 is SGHDT and CDR2 YYEEEE. CDR3 in DNA: TGTGCCAGCAGCTTGGTCGGGTACGGCAAAAACATTCAGTACTTC. It yields the protein CASSLVGYGKNIQYF. Full variable domain (rest looked up from reference TRBV5-6 and TRBJ2-4): DAGVTQSPTHLIKTRGQQVTLRCSPKSGHDTVSWYQQALGQGPQFIFQYYEEEERQRGNFPDRFSGHQFPNYSSELNVNALLLGDSALYLCASSLVGYGKNIQYFGAGTRLSVL.

The DNA for the CDR3 is TGTGCCAGTAGGTCTACAGGTACCTACGAGCAGTACTTC. Translation gives CASRSTGTYEQYF. The V and J genes are TRBV19 and TRBJ2-7, with a possible D match to TRBD1 (5 bases). The CDR3 runs to 13 residues. V dropped 6 bases and J dropped 2 bases, with 11 bases sitting between them. The V gene's germline CDR1 is LNHDA and CDR2 SQIVND (reference sequence).

The rearrangement links TRBV29-1 to TRBJ1-4; 9 nucleotides align to TRBD1. Germline values: CDR1 SQVTM, CDR2 ANQGSEA. Trimming took 7 bases from V and 8 from J; bases not matched to a gene: 2. CDR3 length equals 11 residues. CDR3 DNA sequence: TGCAGCGGTGGGACAGGGGAAAAACTGTTTTTT. It codes for CSGGTGEKLFF. The complete variable domain, with remaining parts taken from reference TRBV29-1 and TRBJ1-4, reads SAVISQKPSRDICQRGTSLTIQCQVDSQVTMMFWYRQQPGQSLTLIATANQGSEATYESGFVIDKFPISRPNLTFSTLTVSNMSPEDSSIYLCSGGTGEKLFFGSGTQLSVL.

For the CDR3, the DNA is TGTGCCACCTTTAGCTCTGGAAACACCATATATTTT. Translated, it gives CATFSSGNTIYF. The chain employs TRBV6-6 and TRBJ1-3, with D unclear. V was cut by 10 bases and J by 0 bases, with 7 bases left in between. Looked up from germline, CDR1 is MNHNY and CDR2 is SVGAGI (reference sequence). The CDR3 is 12 amino acids.

The V call is TRBV7-9, the J call TRBJ2-3; the D gene is possibly TRBD2 (5 bases). The germline V gene has CDR1 SEHNR and CDR2 FQNEAQ (reference sequence). V lost 3 bases to trimming and J lost 6 bases, with 13 bases between them. This CDR3 spans 14 amino acids. The CDR3 DNA follows: TGTGCCAGCAGCTTTATAATAGGCGGGGATACGCAGTATTTT. This codes for CASSFIIGGDTQYF. The variable domain in full, with the rest retrieved from reference TRBV7-9 and TRBJ2-3, is DTGVSQNPRHKITKRGQNVTFRCDPISEHNRLYWYRQTLGQGPEFLTYFQNEAQLEKSRLLSDRFSAERPKGSFSTLEIQRTEQGDSAMYLCASSFIIGGDTQYFGPGTRLTVL.

The chain combines TRBV6-5 with TRBJ2-7, with TRBD1 matching over 9 bases. The trim removed 6 bases at V and 3 bases at J, leaving 6 bases unmatched. The CDR3 covers 14 residues. CDR1 MNHEY and CDR2 SVGAGI come from the germline V gene. The CDR3 here is CASSPGTGLYEQYF. Here the CDR3 DNA reads TGTGCCAGCAGCCCAGGGACAGGGCTCTACGAGCAGTACTTC.

The rearrangement uses TRBV5-4 and TRBJ2-7; 13 nucleotides agree with TRBD2. This CDR3 comprises 17 residues. CDR1 is SGHNT, CDR2 YYREEE, per germline (reference sequence). V was clipped by 0 bases and J by 4 bases; unmatched bases: 7. The CDR3 here is CASSLVLAGGPGYEQYF. The CDR3 nucleotides read TGTGCCAGCAGCTTGGTACTAGCGGGAGGGCCAGGTTACGAGCAGTACTTC.